This T cell receptor beta chain was sequenced in a study of T-cell memory formation after mild COVID-19. MiXCR, run by TCRdb on the 5' RACE reads, gives a single entry per CDR3 protein. In the table there are more than 150,000 distinct CDR3 sequences, approximately 17% of which are singletons. V was pared by 3 bases and J by 0 bases, with 4 bases of the junction left unmatched. Germline values: CDR1 KGHSH, CDR2 LQKENI. This CDR3 comprises 15 residues. The source of this sequence is a man aged 18 to 29 who had mild COVID-19 (a few samples of this study predate the infection). Cell type and time point are not known. The chain links TRBV18 to TRBJ2-7; 8 bases fit TRBD1. The specimen was PBMCs or a T cell subset sorted from them (not recorded which). CDR3 sequence reads: CASSPSQGDSYEQYF. The CDR3 DNA reads TGTGCCAGCTCACCGTCACAGGGGGACTCCTACGAGCAGTACTTC.